This TCR beta chain was profiled in a study of T cells in Graves' hyperthyroidism and ophthalmopathy. Study overall: Peripheral blood was drawn at first diagnosis, prior to all treatment.

From RNA transcripts, TCR beta CDR3 regions were amplified. A first-round RT-PCR of the TCR CDR3 used the HTBI primer set. TCRdb ran MiXCR on the multiplex PCR reads and lists one entry per CDR3 protein. Found here are about 270,000 distinct CDR3 sequences, approximately 21% of them singletons; the top ten hold 50% to 75%. The diagnoses drew upon clinical symptoms, serum thyroxine and TRAb, thyroid ultrasound and orbital computed tomography. V shed 6 bases and J 6 bases; nucleotides not matched to a gene: 10. This CDR3 comprises 15 residues. Germline V gene sequence: CDR1 MNHNS, CDR2 SASEGT. This chain connects TRBV6-1 to TRBJ1-5; TRBD1 matches 8 bases. The sequence was collected from a man aged 25 to 40 with Graves' ophthalmopathy. Sequenced sample: blood. CDR3 in amino acids: CASSRGQGGGQPQHF. For the CDR3, the DNA is TGTGCCAGCAGCCGTGGACAGGGAGGAGGTCAGCCCCAGCATTTT.